This record concerns one T cell receptor beta chain sequence. Its cognate antigen is unknown. The study reverse transcribed the entire isolated RNA, so it sequenced expressed TCRB transcripts. The repertoire was sequenced with immunoSEQ multiplex PCR; TCRdb's copy has only in-frame clones and lacks some. The repertoire holds 450,000 to 600,000 clones, with approximately 30% as singletons. This sample is part of a study of beta chain features in type 1 diabetes. Study details: There were 107,917,701 sorted cells examined across all samples.

V lost 4 bases to trimming and J lost 4 bases, with 13 bases between them. This CDR3 is built from 13 residues. CDR1 GTSNPN and CDR2 SVGIG come from the germline V gene (reference sequence). General study findings and limits: Naive, central memory and Treg TCRB repertoires seemed to resemble each other more closely in patients than they did in healthy donors.

V gene TRBV30 combines with J gene TRBJ1-2, with D perhaps matching TRBD1 (6 bases). The TCR originated in a young man in good health. The sequenced sample was naive CD4+ T cells from blood. In DNA form, the CDR3 reads TGTGCCTGGATCCGGGGGGCGTTCTATGGCTACACCTTC. Amino acid sequence: CAWIRGAFYGYTF.